This T cell receptor beta chain was found in a study of blood T cell repertoires in COVID-19. Under the authors' procedure: Using reference gene primer amplification, nucleated cell counts were estimated. Repertoires were generated with immunoSEQ multiplex PCR, while TCRdb's copy carries only in-frame clones and drops some. For V, J and clone size, that table is used; D and trimming come from the DNA. This table has 310,000 or so clones, roughly 85% appearing once. Recruits, aged about 18 to 100 years, lived in 24 US areas. Germline loops: CDR1 SGHTA, CDR2 FQGNSA. The CDR3 loop spans 15 amino acids. The V end was cut by 1 base, the J end by 2 bases, with 12 bases between.

The V call is TRBV7-2, the J call TRBJ2-7; D gene ambiguous. This TCR came from a woman aged 40 to 50 who had recovered from COVID-19. The sample consisted of PBMCs or T cells enriched from blood (not recorded which). The CDR3 region has the DNA TGTGCCAGCAGCTTAGGACTGGTTACCGCCTACGAGCAGTACTTC. This codes for CASSLGLVTAYEQYF.